The 17 T cell receptor beta chains listed next were all sequenced from one sample in a study of CD8 T cells in ankylosing spondylitis. The study's findings and limits: One TCR beta motif, made up of eight highly homologous variants, appeared characteristic of ankylosing spondylitis blood.

These receptors' targets are unknown. One entry per CDR3 protein, called by TCRdb with MiXCR from the 5' RACE reads. The sample yields over 450,000 distinct CDR3 sequences, about 12% seen once. What was sequenced was blood, either unsorted or a sorted T cell fraction (not recorded which). These receptors all come from a male donor with ankylosing spondylitis.

The table lists this clonotype with many counts. The chain links TRBV29-1 to TRBJ1-2; the D gene is possibly TRBD1 (6 bases). The CDR3 runs to 14 residues. Germline V gives CDR1 SQVTM, CDR2 ANQGSEA. V dropped 7 bases and J dropped 4 bases, with 19 bases sitting between them. For the CDR3, the DNA is TGCAGCGCGGTCGAGACAGTGGGGGCCTATGGCTACACCTTC. Residues: CSAVETVGAYGYTF.

The gene calls are TRBV6-2 or TRBV6-3 and TRBJ1-2; no definite D call. The length of the CDR3 is 11 residues. CDR1 MNHEY and CDR2 SVGEGT come from the germline V gene. V lost 6 bases to trimming and J lost 8 bases, with 10 bases between them. In DNA form, the CDR3 reads TGTGCCAGCAGAAAAGGTAGCGGCTACACCTTC. Amino acid sequence: CASRKGSGYTF.

This chain links TRBV20-1 with TRBJ2-1; TRBD2 agrees at 10 bases. With 6 bases clipped from V and 6 bases from J, the junction kept 11 bases outside the gene matches. The length of the CDR3 is 15 residues. Germline CDR1 and CDR2: DFQATT and SNEGSKA (reference sequence). For the CDR3, the DNA is TGCAGTGCCACCACTAGCGGGATTAGGTCCAATGAGCAGTTCTTC. It codes for CSATTSGIRSNEQFF.

The chain couples TRBV6-1 to TRBJ1-1; D uncertain. The CDR3 is 16 amino acids. Germline assignment: CDR1 MNHNS and CDR2 SASEGT. V was clipped by 1 base and J by 4 bases, with 16 bases between them. In DNA form, the CDR3 reads TGTGCCAGCAGTGAAGGGCTTCACCTGATAGCCACTGAAGCTTTCTTT. Translating gives CASSEGLHLIATEAFF.

This clonotype was counted a few times. The CDR3 DNA is TGCGCCAGCAGCTACGGGGGCAGGGATGATCAGCCCCAGCATTTT. Its protein product is CASSYGGRDDQPQHF. The V call is TRBV5-1, the J call TRBJ1-5; possible D gene TRBD1, 6 bases. Trimming shortened V by 3 bases and J by 5 bases, and 15 bases separated the two germline ends. CDR1 is SGHRS, CDR2 YFSETQ, per germline. The CDR3 is 15 amino acids. Complete variable domain (other parts from reference TRBV5-1 and TRBJ1-5): KAGVTQTPRYLIKTRGQQVTLSCSPISGHRSVSWYQQTPGQGLQFLFEYFSETQRNKGNFPGRFSGRQFSNSRSEMNVSTLELGDSALYLCASSYGGRDDQPQHFGDGTRLSIL.

The chain has TRBV12-3 or TRBV12-4 and TRBJ2-3; 11 bases line up with TRBD2. V lost 4 bases and J lost 0; bases outside the gene matches: 3. CDR3 length: 16 residues. CDR3 DNA: TGTGCCAGCAGTTCGGGACTAGCGGATAGCACAGATACGCAGTATTTT. This encodes CASSSGLADSTDTQYF.

This clonotype was found many times. V usage is TRBV12-3 or TRBV12-4 and J usage is TRBJ2-6, with 9 bases lining up with TRBD1. The CDR3 is 17 amino acids. After removal of 10 bases from V and 1 base from J, the junction contained 11 bases not matched to a gene. This CDR3 is CAIGDRAPVSGANVLTF. In nucleotides, the CDR3 is TGTGCCATCGGGGACAGGGCTCCGGTTTCTGGGGCCAACGTCCTGACTTTC.

There are many counts of this clonotype. This chain links TRBV18 with TRBJ2-7; D is possibly TRBD1 (5 bases). CDR1 KGHSH and CDR2 LQKENI come from the germline V gene. The CDR3 loop spans 14 amino acids. V lost 5 bases and J 0 bases, leaving 11 bases between the germline ends. The CDR3 coding sequence is TGTGCCAGCTCAGAGCTCGACAGCTCCTACGAGCAGTACGTC. Translating gives CASSELDSSYEQYV.

V is TRBV11-2 and J is TRBJ2-3, with 8 bases matching TRBD2. Per germline, CDR1 SGHAT and CDR2 FQNNGV. This CDR3 region has 16 residues. J gave up 0 bases and V 1 base, and 3 bases lay outside the gene matches. In DNA, the CDR3 is TGTGCCAGCAGCTTAGTAGCGGGGACTAGCACAGATACGCAGTATTTT. Its translation is CASSLVAGTSTDTQYF.

The sample holds a few counts of this clonotype. The chain recombines TRBV29-1 with TRBJ1-5, with D unresolved. From germline, CDR1 is SQVTM and CDR2 ANQGSEA. Trimming took off 5 bases at V and 0 bases at J, with 5 bases between the two ends. The CDR3 totals 12 residues. The CDR3 sequence: CSVLDSNQPQHF. CDR3 sequence (DNA): TGCAGCGTTCTGGATAGCAATCAGCCCCAGCATTTT.

This clonotype was observed a few times. CDR3: CASSATGAGTMGQPQHF. CDR3 nucleotide sequence: TGTGCCAGTAGTGCTACCGGGGCAGGGACAATGGGCCAGCCCCAGCATTTT. V and J are TRBV19 and TRBJ1-5, with D perhaps TRBD1 (6 bases). Germline V lookup: CDR1 LNHDA, CDR2 SQIVND (reference sequence). Trimming left V 5 bases short and J 7 bases short, with 24 bases between. The CDR3 runs 17 residues.

The chain couples TRBV2 to TRBJ2-7; 14 bases match TRBD2. The CDR3 extends over 20 amino acids. Germline trimming cut 8 bases from V and 0 bases from J; bases unmatched to any gene: 18. CDR1 SNHLY and CDR2 FYNNEI come from the germline V gene. CDR3 bases: TGTGCCAGCCGGTCTGGGAGACTAGCGGGAGGGAGGGTCAGCTCCTACGAGCAGTACTTC. Its translation is CASRSGRLAGGRVSSYEQYF.

The rearrangement links TRBV19 to TRBJ2-2, with TRBD1 matching 9 bases. Germline V gene lookup returns CDR1 LNHDA and CDR2 SQIVND (reference sequence). This CDR3 spans 15 amino acids. Germline trimming cut 7 bases from V and 8 bases from J; bases unmatched to any gene: 11. The CDR3 DNA reads TGTGCCAGTAACCCGGGACAGGGATCTACGGGGGAGCTGTTTTTT. This gives the protein CASNPGQGSTGELFF.

In this sample, this clonotype turned up many times. The chain joins TRBV12-3 or TRBV12-4 to TRBJ2-2; tentatively, D is TRBD2 (5 bases). CDR3 size: 16 residues. The V end lost 2 bases, the J end lost 4 bases, and 14 bases lay between the germline ends. Written as DNA, the CDR3 is TGTGCCAGCAGTTTATGGCTAGCAGAGTCCACCGGGGAGCTGTTTTTT. Translating it yields CASSLWLAESTGELFF.

The chain uses TRBV5-1 and TRBJ1-6; D not resolved. The CDR3 covers 17 residues. Trimming removed 0 bases from V and 1 base from J, with 11 bases in between. Germline V CDR1 and CDR2: SGHRS, YFSETQ. The CDR3 bases are TGCGCCAGCAGCTTGGGTCTGGAAACGTCCTATAATTCACCCCTCCACTTT. Protein: CASSLGLETSYNSPLHF. The full variable domain, completed using reference TRBV5-1 and TRBJ1-6, is KAGVTQTPRYLIKTRGQQVTLSCSPISGHRSVSWYQQTPGQGLQFLFEYFSETQRNKGNFPGRFSGRQFSNSRSEMNVSTLELGDSALYLCASSLGLETSYNSPLHFGNGTRLTVT.

This clonotype has only a few counts. The chain employs TRBV13 and TRBJ2-2; no reliable D call. Trimming stripped 9 bases from V and 7 bases from J, with 18 bases between. The CDR3 covers 14 residues. Germline V lookup: CDR1 PRHDT, CDR2 FYEKMQ (reference sequence). This chain's CDR3 is CARGLAPWDGELFF. The CDR3 DNA follows: TGTGCCAGGGGATTAGCCCCCTGGGACGGGGAGCTGTTTTTT.

The chain links TRBV5-5 to TRBJ2-3; tentatively, D is TRBD1 (6 bases). The V gene lost 2 bases and the J gene lost 2 bases, with 12 bases spanning the gap. Germline CDR1 SGHKS, CDR2 YYEKEE (reference sequence). The CDR3 sequence is 15 residues long. The DNA of the CDR3 is TGTGCCAGCAGCTTTTCAGGACAGATCACAGATACGCAGTATTTT. Translated: CASSFSGQITDTQYF.